This T cell receptor beta chain was identified in a study of CD8 T cells in ankylosing spondylitis. From the 5' RACE reads, TCRdb called clonotypes with MiXCR, one entry per CDR3 protein. The sample shows under 250,000 distinct CDR3 sequences, more than 9% of them seen only once. CDR3 length: 14 amino acids. Germline values: CDR1 MNHNS, CDR2 SASEGT. Trimming removed 11 bases from V and 0 bases from J; junction bases left unmatched: 7. This receptor was identified in a male donor with ankylosing spondylitis or in good health (not recorded which). The specimen was blood, either unsorted or a sorted T cell fraction (not recorded which). The V and J genes are TRBV6-1 and TRBJ1-5; 7 bases fit TRBD1. This CDR3 reads CAAQGDLSNQPQHF. In nucleotides, the CDR3 is TGTGCCGCCCAGGGGGATCTTAGCAATCAGCCCCAGCATTTT.